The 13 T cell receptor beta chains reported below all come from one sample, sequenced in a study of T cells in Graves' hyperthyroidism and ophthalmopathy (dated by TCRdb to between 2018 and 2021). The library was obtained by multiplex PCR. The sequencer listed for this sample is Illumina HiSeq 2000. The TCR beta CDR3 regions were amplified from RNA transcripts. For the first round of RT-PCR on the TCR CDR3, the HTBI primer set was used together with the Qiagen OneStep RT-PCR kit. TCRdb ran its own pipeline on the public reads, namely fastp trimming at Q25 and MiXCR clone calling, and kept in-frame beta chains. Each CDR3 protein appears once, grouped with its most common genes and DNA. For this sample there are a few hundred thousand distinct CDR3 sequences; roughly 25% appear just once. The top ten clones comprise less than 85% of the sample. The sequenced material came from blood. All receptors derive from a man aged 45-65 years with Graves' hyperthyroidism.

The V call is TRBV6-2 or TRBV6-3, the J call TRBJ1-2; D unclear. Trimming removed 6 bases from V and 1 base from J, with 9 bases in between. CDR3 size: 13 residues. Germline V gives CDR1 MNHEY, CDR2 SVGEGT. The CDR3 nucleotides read TGTGCCAGCAGGCCCCAGGATAACTATGGCTACACCTTC. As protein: CASRPQDNYGYTF.

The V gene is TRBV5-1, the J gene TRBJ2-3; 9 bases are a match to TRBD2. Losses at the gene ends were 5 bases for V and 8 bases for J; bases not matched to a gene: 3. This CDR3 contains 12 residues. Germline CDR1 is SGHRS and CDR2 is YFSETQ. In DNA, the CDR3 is TGCGCCAGCAGTTTAGCGGGAGTTACGCAGTATTTT. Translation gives CASSLAGVTQYF.

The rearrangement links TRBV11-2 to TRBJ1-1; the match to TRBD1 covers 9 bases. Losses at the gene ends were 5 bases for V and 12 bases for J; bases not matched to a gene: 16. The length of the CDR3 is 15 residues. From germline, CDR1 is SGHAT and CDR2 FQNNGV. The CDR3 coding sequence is TGTGCCAGCAGCCCTCTTGCTCCGGGACAGGGCTTGACTTTCTTT. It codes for CASSPLAPGQGLTFF.

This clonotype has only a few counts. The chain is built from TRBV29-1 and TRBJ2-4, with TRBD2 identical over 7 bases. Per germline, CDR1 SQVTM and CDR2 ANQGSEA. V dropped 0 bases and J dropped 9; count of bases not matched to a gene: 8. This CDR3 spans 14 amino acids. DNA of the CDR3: TGCAGCGTTGAAGATCCGAGCGGGGCGGGCATTCAGTACTTC. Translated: CSVEDPSGAGIQYF. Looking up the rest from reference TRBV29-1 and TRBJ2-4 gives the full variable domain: SAVISQKPSRDICQRGTSLTIQCQVDSQVTMMFWYRQQPGQSLTLIATANQGSEATYESGFVIDKFPISRPNLTFSTLTVSNMSPEDSSIYLCSVEDPSGAGIQYFGAGTRLSVL.

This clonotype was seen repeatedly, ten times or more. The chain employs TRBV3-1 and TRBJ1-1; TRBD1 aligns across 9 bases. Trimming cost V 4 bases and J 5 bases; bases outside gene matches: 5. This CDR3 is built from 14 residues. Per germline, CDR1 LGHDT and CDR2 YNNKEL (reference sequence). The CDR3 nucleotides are TGTGCCAGCAGCCCACAGGGGGCGAGGACTGAAGCTTTCTTT. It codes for CASSPQGARTEAFF.

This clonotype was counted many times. The CDR3 DNA reads TGTGCCAGCAGTGAAGACGGGCCGACAGATACGCAGTATTTT. Its translation is CASSEDGPTDTQYF. V and J are TRBV2 and TRBJ2-3; no clear D gene. The V and J ends lost 1 base and 3 bases respectively, with 8 bases between them. In germline, CDR1 is SNHLY, CDR2 FYNNEI. The CDR3 extends over 14 amino acids.

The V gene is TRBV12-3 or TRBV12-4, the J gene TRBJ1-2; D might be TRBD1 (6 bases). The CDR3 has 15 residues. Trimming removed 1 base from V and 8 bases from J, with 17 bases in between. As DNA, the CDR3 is TGTGCCAGCAGTTTAGGGGACACCCATGCCGGCGGCTACACCTTC. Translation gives CASSLGDTHAGGYTF.

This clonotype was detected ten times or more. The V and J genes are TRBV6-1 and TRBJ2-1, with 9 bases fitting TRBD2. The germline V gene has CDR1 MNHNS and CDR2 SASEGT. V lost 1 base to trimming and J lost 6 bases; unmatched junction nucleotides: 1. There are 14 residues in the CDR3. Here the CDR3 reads CASSEGLAVNEQFF. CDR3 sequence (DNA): TGTGCCAGCAGTGAAGGACTAGCGGTCAATGAGCAGTTCTTC.

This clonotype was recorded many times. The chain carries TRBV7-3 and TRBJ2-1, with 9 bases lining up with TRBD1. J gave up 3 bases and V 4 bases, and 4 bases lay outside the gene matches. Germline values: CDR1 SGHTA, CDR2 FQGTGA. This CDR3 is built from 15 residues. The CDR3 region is CASSSTGGFYNEQFF. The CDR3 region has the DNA TGTGCCAGCAGCTCGACAGGGGGTTTCTACAATGAGCAGTTCTTC.

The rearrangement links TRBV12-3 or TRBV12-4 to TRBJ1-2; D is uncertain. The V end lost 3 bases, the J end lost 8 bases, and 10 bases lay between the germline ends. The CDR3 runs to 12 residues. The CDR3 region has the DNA TGTGCCAGCAGTTTCGGATCAATCGGCTACACCTTC. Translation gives CASSFGSIGYTF.

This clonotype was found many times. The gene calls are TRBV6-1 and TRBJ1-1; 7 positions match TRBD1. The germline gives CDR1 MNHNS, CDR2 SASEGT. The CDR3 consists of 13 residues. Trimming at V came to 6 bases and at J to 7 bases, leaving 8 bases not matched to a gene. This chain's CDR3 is CASRPYDRVEAFF. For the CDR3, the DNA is TGTGCCAGCAGACCTTATGACAGGGTTGAAGCTTTCTTT.

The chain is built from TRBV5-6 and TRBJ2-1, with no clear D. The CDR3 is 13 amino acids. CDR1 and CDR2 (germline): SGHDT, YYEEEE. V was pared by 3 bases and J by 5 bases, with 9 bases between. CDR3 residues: CASSWYHNNEQFF. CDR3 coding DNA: TGTGCCAGCAGCTGGTACCATAACAATGAGCAGTTCTTC.

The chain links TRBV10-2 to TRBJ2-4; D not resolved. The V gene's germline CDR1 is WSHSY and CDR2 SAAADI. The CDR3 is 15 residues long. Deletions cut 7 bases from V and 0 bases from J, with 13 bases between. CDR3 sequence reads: CASTPTSLAKNIQYF. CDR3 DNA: TGCGCCAGCACCCCAACCTCGTTAGCCAAAAACATTCAGTACTTC.